This TCR beta chain was sequenced in a study of shared clonotypes between healthy human individuals. With regard to this clone: The antigen is not known.

Deletions cut 2 bases from V and 6 bases from J, with 13 bases between. This CDR3 comprises 15 residues. The germline CDR1 and CDR2 sequences are MDHEN and SYDVKM. Only CD45RO-negative cells positively selected for CCR7 counted as naive CD8 cells, so terminally differentiated effector memory CD45RA+ cells were excluded. Broader study findings: Memory subsets had estimated richness that was generally smaller than that of naive subsets. The four-donor shared clonotypes exceeded non-shared clonotypes in generation probability, with non-shared ones scoring lower.

Data came from immunoSEQ multiplex PCR; TCRdb stores just in-frame clones and leaves some out. The sample lists about 610,000 clones; roughly 96% were seen once. The clonotype was recovered from a woman in her 30s in good health. V gene TRBV28 combines with J gene TRBJ2-2; tentatively, D is TRBD1 (5 bases). Material for sequencing was naive CD8+ T cells sorted from blood. The CDR3 sequence is CASSLGRVYPGELFF. The CDR3 DNA reads TGTGCCAGCAGTTTAGGCAGGGTTTACCCCGGGGAGCTGTTTTTT. The complete variable domain, with remaining parts taken from reference TRBV28 and TRBJ2-2, reads DVKVTQSSRYLVKRTGEKVFLECVQDMDHENMFWYRQDPGLGLRLIYFSYDVKMKEKGDIPEGYSVSREKKERFSLILESASTNQTSMYLCASSLGRVYPGELFFGEGSRLTVL.